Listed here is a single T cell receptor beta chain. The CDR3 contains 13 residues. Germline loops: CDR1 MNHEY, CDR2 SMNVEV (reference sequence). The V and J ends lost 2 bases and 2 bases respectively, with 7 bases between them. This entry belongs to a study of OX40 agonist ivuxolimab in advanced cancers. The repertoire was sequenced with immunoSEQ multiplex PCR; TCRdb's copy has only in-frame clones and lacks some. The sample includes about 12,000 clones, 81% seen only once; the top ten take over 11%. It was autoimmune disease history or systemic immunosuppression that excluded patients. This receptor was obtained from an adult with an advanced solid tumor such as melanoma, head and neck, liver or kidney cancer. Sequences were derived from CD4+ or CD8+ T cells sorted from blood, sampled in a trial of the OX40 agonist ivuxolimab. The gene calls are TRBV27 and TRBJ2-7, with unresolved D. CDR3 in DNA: TGTGCCAGCAGTTTAATTGGGGCCTACGAGCAGTACTTC. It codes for CASSLIGAYEQYF.